The clone carrying this TCR beta chain came up many times. Its specificity is not known. CDR1 and CDR2 from the germline V gene are SEHNR and FQNEAQ (reference sequence). V dropped 1 base and J dropped 6; count of bases not matched to a gene: 5. The CDR3 consists of 16 residues. Libraries for TCR beta were made by quantitative 5'-RACE with molecular barcodes. TCRdb re-analysed the 5' RACE reads in MiXCR, keeping a single row per CDR3 protein. Here the sample spans fewer than 250,000 distinct CDR3 sequences, about 26% being singletons. This record belongs to a study of CD8 T cells in ankylosing spondylitis. Regarding the study as a whole: A TCR beta motif of 8 or 9 highly homologous variants appeared characteristic of ankylosing spondylitis blood.

The chain recombines TRBV7-9 with TRBJ2-2; 10 positions match TRBD2. The clonotype originates from a male donor with ankylosing spondylitis or in good health (not recorded which). The material sequenced was blood, either unsorted or a sorted T cell fraction (not recorded which). The CDR3 DNA follows: TGTGCCAGCAGCTTAGAAGCGGGGGGGACCCCCGGGGAGCTGTTTTTT. Translating gives CASSLEAGGTPGELFF.